The T cell receptor (beta chain) under discussion was sequenced for a study of T cell responses to AZD1222 COVID-19 vaccine. Overall study findings and caveats: Among AZD1222 vaccinees, only five to seven were seropositive at baseline. Nearly half of spike-specific TCRs reportedly go after variant regions that carry no mutations.

Of note for this clone: No antigen is known for it.

Data came from immunoSEQ multiplex PCR; TCRdb stores just in-frame clones and leaves some out. The data contain about 140,000 clones, around 90% of them singletons. The germline V and J ends were trimmed by 4 bases and 0 bases, with 16 bases remaining between them. Germline V lookup: CDR1 GTSNPN, CDR2 SVGIG (reference sequence). This CDR3 region has 15 residues. This material consisted of peripheral blood, taken 28 days after the second AZD1222 dose. The chain links TRBV30 to TRBJ2-7; D is possibly TRBD2 (5 bases). The sequence was collected from an adult who received the AZD1222 COVID-19 vaccine. This CDR3 reads CAWKLEEGSSYEQYF. DNA for the CDR3: TGTGCCTGGAAGTTGGAAGAGGGTAGCTCCTACGAGCAGTACTTC.